This T cell receptor beta chain was identified during a study of cytomegalovirus exposure and HLA in healthy donors. Study-wide results and caveats: Altogether, more than 150 TCR beta chains were recorded as cytomegalovirus-associated. Looking again later, the authors saw that most CMV-associated TCR beta chains seemed HLA-restricted. The classifier, whose performance was assessed in both the original and validation cohorts, reportedly diagnosed cytomegalovirus status with high specificity and sensitivity. Later analysis placed DRB1 highest and HLA-C lowest in TCR association rates, which differed by HLA locus.

Trimming stripped 6 bases from V and 3 bases from J, with 15 bases between. The CDR3 is 15 residues long. Germline lookup yields CDR1 LNHDA and CDR2 SQIVND (reference sequence). With 60 Vbeta and 13 Jbeta primers, the PCR was carried out. Using immunoSEQ multiplex PCR, the repertoire was profiled, and TCRdb retains in-frame clones only, with some absent. This table has 120,000 or so clones, about 73% appearing once. In regard to this clone: Antigen: not known.

Specimen: PBMCs. The clonotype originates from a woman in her thirties or forties in good health and CMV-seronegative. The chain couples TRBV19 to TRBJ1-5; a weak D match, TRBD1 (6 bases). Here the CDR3 reads CASRFDRRYNQPQHF. Here the CDR3 DNA reads TGTGCCAGTAGATTCGACAGGCGCTACAATCAGCCCCAGCATTTT. Drawing the rest from reference TRBV19 and TRBJ1-5, the complete variable domain is DGGITQSPKYLFRKEGQNVTLSCEQNLNHDAMYWYRQDPGQGLRLIYYSQIVNDFQKGDIAEGYSVSREKKESFPLTVTSAQKNPTAFYLCASRFDRRYNQPQHFGDGTRLSIL.